The 9 T cell receptor beta chains reported below all come from one sample, sequenced in a study of blood T cell repertoires in COVID-19. TCRdb keeps only in-frame clones here, not all; method: immunoSEQ multiplex PCR. The sample lists about 190,000 clones; about 87% were seen once. Material: peripheral blood. These receptors came from a woman between 65 and 79 years old with COVID-19, enrolled during active disease.

This clone came up once. The gene calls are TRBV11-3 and TRBJ1-1; D gene ambiguous. Per germline, CDR1 SGHNT and CDR2 YENEEA. V lost 3 bases to trimming and J lost 1 base, with 12 bases between them. This CDR3 comprises 15 residues. The CDR3 DNA is TGTGCCAGCAGCTTTAGGGCGGGCGGGAACACTGAAGCTTTCTTT. Translation gives CASSFRAGGNTEAFF. Full variable domain (remainder filled in from reference TRBV11-3 and TRBJ1-1): EAGVVQSPRYKIIEKKQPVAFWCNPISGHNTLYWYLQNLGQGPELLIRYENEEAVDDSQLPKDRFSAERLKGVDSTLKIQPAELGDSAVYLCASSFRAGGNTEAFFGQGTRLTVV.

This chain uses TRBV28 with TRBJ1-1; unclear D gene. Looked up from germline, CDR1 is MDHEN and CDR2 is SYDVKM. CDR3 length equals 12 residues. With 6 bases removed from V and 6 bases from J, the gap between germline ends came to 11 bases. CDR3 protein: CASRSSWAEAFF. DNA for the CDR3: TGTGCCAGCAGATCTAGTTGGGCTGAAGCTTTCTTT.

This clone was seen a few times. The chain uses TRBV29-1 and TRBJ1-1; 8 positions agree with TRBD1. Trimming at V came to 8 bases and at J to 10 bases, leaving 12 bases not matched to a gene. The CDR3 has 12 residues. In germline, CDR1 is SQVTM, CDR2 ANQGSEA. The CDR3 bases are TGCAGCTCACCCGGGACAGGCCGAGGAGCTTTCTTT. Translation gives CSSPGTGRGAFF.

This sequence joins TRBV10-3 and TRBJ2-7; possible D gene TRBD1, 6 bases. The germline gives CDR1 ENHRY, CDR2 SYGVKD. This CDR3 has 14 residues. V lost 10 bases and J 0 bases, leaving 16 bases between the germline ends. The CDR3 coding sequence is TGTGCCACCGAAGAGGGCAGGGGCTCCTACGAGCAGTACTTC. Residues: CATEEGRGSYEQYF.

V is TRBV19 and J is TRBJ1-4; 8 nucleotides line up with TRBD1. V gave up 7 bases and J gave up 10 bases; unmatched junction bases: 14. The CDR3 covers 15 residues. The V gene's germline CDR1 is LNHDA and CDR2 SQIVND (reference sequence). CDR3 in DNA: TGTGCCAGTACCCCTAACAGGGGGACATCGGTAAAACTGTTTTTT. Amino acid sequence: CASTPNRGTSVKLFF.

This chain connects TRBV18 to TRBJ1-2; 7 bases align to TRBD1. This CDR3 spans 15 amino acids. V dropped 5 bases and J dropped 4; count of bases not matched to a gene: 10. Germline CDR1 reads KGHSH; CDR2 reads LQKENI. CDR3 protein: CASSTRGTDFYGYTF. CDR3 DNA sequence: TGTGCCAGCTCAACGCGTGGGACAGATTTCTATGGCTACACCTTC. The complete variable domain, with remaining parts taken from reference TRBV18 and TRBJ1-2, reads NAGVMQNPRHLVRRRGQEARLRCSPMKGHSHVYWYRQLPEEGLKFMVYLQKENIIDESGMPKERFSAEFPKEGPSILRIQQVVRGDSAAYFCASSTRGTDFYGYTFGSGTRLTVV.

This sequence joins TRBV6-2 or TRBV6-3 and TRBJ2-4; TRBD2 is a possible D gene (5 bases). CDR3 length: 15 amino acids. Per germline, CDR1 MNHEY and CDR2 SVGEGT. V was shortened by 4 bases and J by 0 bases, with 10 bases between the two germline ends. The CDR3 sequence is CASSSGILAKNIQYF. CDR3 sequence (DNA): TGTGCCAGCAGTTCGGGAATCCTAGCCAAAAACATTCAGTACTTC.

V and J are TRBV7-9 and TRBJ1-2; D uncertain. V shed 1 base and J shed 2 bases, with 17 bases lying between them. CDR3 size: 17 residues. Germline V gene lookup returns CDR1 SEHNR and CDR2 FQNEAQ (reference sequence). The CDR3 spells CASSLVSGQASNYGYTF. The CDR3 bases are TGTGCCAGCAGCTTAGTATCTGGGCAGGCCTCGAACTATGGCTACACCTTC.

The chain uses TRBV10-3 and TRBJ1-6; 9 bases line up with TRBD1. The CDR3 runs to 19 residues. Germline trimming cut 3 bases from V and 2 bases from J; bases unmatched to any gene: 11. Per the germline V gene, CDR1 is ENHRY and CDR2 is SYGVKD. CDR3 sequence reads: CAISEMGQGGAAYNSPLHF. Written as DNA, the CDR3 is TGTGCCATCAGTGAAATGGGACAGGGAGGAGCGGCCTATAATTCACCCCTCCACTTT.